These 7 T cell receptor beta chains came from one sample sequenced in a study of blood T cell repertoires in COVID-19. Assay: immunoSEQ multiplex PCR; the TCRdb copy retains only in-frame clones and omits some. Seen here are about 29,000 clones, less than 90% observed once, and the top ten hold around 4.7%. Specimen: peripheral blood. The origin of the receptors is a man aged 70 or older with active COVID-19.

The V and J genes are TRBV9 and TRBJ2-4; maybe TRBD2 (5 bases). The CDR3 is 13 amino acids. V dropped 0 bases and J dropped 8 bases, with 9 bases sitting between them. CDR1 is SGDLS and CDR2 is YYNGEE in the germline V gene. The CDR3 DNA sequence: TGTGCCAGCAGCGTAGGAGAGGGCCACATTCAGTACTTC. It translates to CASSVGEGHIQYF.

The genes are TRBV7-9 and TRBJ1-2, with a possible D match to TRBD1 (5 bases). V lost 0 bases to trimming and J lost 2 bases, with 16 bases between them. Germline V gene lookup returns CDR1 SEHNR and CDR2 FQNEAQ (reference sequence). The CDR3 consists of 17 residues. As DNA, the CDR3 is TGTGCCAGCAGCTTAGCTGGGGCCAGGATGAGCAACTATGGCTACACCTTC. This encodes CASSLAGARMSNYGYTF. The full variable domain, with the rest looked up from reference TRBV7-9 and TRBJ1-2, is DTGVSQNPRHKITKRGQNVTFRCDPISEHNRLYWYRQTLGQGPEFLTYFQNEAQLEKSRLLSDRFSAERPKGSFSTLEIQRTEQGDSAMYLCASSLAGARMSNYGYTFGSGTRLTVV.

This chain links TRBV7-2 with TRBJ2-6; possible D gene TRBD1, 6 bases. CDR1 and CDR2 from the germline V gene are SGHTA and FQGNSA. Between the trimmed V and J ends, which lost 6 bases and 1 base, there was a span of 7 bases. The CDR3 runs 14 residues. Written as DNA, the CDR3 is TGTGCCAGCAGTCAGGGGTCTGGGGCCAACGTCCTGACTTTC. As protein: CASSQGSGANVLTF.

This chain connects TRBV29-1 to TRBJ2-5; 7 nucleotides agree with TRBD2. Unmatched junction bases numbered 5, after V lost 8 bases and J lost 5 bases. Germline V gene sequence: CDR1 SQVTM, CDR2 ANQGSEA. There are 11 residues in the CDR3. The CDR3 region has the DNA TGCAGCCTCCAGGGAGGGGAGACCCAGTACTTC. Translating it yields CSLQGGETQYF.

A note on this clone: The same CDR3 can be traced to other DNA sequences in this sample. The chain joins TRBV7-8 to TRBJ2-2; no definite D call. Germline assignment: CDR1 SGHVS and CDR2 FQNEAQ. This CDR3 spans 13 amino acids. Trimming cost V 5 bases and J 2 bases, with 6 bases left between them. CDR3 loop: CASSQQNTGELFF. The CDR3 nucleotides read TGTGCCAGCAGCCAACAAAACACCGGGGAGCTGTTTTTT.

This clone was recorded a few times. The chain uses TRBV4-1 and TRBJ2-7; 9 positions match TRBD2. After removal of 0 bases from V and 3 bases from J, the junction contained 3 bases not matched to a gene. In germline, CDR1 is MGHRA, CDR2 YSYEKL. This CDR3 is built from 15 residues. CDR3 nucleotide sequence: TGCGCCAGCAGCCAAGAAAGCGGGGGGATCTACGAGCAGTACTTC. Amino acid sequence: CASSQESGGIYEQYF.

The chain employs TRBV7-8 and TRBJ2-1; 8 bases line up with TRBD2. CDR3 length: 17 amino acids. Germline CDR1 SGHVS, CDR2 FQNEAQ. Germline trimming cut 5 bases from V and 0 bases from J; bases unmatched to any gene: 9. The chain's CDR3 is CASSPEFRGGSYNEQFF. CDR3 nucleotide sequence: TGTGCCAGCAGCCCCGAGTTTCGGGGGGGCTCCTACAATGAGCAGTTCTTC.